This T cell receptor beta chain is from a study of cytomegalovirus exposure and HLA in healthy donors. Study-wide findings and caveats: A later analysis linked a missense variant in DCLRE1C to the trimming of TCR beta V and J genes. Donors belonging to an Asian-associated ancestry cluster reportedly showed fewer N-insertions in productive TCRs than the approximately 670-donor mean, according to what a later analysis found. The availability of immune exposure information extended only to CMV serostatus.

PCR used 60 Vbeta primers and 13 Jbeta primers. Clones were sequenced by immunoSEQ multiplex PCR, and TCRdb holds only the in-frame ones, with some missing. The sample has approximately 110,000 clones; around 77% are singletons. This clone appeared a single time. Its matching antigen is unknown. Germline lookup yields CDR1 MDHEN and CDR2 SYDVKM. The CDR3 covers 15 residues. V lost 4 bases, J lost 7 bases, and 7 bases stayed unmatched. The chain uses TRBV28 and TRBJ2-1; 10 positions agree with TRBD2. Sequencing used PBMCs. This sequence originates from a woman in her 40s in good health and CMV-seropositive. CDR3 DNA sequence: TGTGCCAGCAGTTCACCTAGCGGGAGAGTGAATGAGCAGTTCTTC. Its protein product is CASSSPSGRVNEQFF.